This TCR beta chain was captured in a study of CD8 T cells in ankylosing spondylitis. Study-level points and caveats: Prior work had noted some motif variants in reactive arthritis blood and synovial fluid. A TCR beta motif of 7 to 9 highly homologous variants seemed to mark ankylosing spondylitis blood. From matched ankylosing spondylitis synovial fluid, disease-linked clones were reportedly recovered at significantly enriched levels. Disease-linked clones proved CD8+ and comparatively uncommon in peripheral blood.

There are 13 residues in the CDR3. The germline CDR1 and CDR2 sequences are WNHNN and SYGVQD (reference sequence). Making use of molecular barcodes, quantitative 5'-RACE generated TCR beta libraries. TCRdb re-called the 5' RACE reads with MiXCR, one entry per CDR3 protein. The sample consists of about 90,000 distinct CDR3 sequences, about 9% of them appearing once. This clonotype has more than one count but fewer than ten. Its antigen is as yet unknown. Its ends do not fully match the called genes, so a read error is possible. The sequence derives from a male donor with ankylosing spondylitis. The sample consisted of blood, either unsorted or a sorted T cell fraction (not recorded which). This chain uses TRBV10-1 with TRBJ2-2; D gene uncertain. CDR3 residues: CVSSEPNTGELFF. The CDR3 nucleotides read TGCGTCAGCAGTGAACCGAACACCGGGGAGCTGTTTTTT.